This TCR beta chain originates from a study of T cell changes during pregnancy in multiple sclerosis. Only in-frame clones appear in the TCRdb table, and some are missing; sequencing was by immunoSEQ multiplex PCR. The sample gives about 98,000 clones, 92% of which show up once; 2% to 3% is in the top ten. The J segment lost 7 bases and the V segment lost 2 bases, leaving 3 bases of the junction unmatched. From germline, CDR1 is WNHNN and CDR2 SYGVQD (reference sequence). The CDR3 is 14 amino acids. The sample was peripheral blood, taken after pregnancy. The chain employs TRBV10-1 and TRBJ1-4; 8 bases fit TRBD1. The TCR comes from a female donor in good health, enrolled as a control in a pregnancy study. The CDR3 DNA sequence: TGCGCCAGCAGTGAGAACAGGGGGAGTGAAAAACTGTTTTTT. Translation gives CASSENRGSEKLFF.